The present entry profiles one T cell receptor (beta chain) with its context. This entry comes from a study of T cell changes during pregnancy in multiple sclerosis. Assay: immunoSEQ multiplex PCR; the TCRdb copy retains only in-frame clones and omits some. The table includes about 55,000 clones, 90% detected once. V was pared by 7 bases and J by 0 bases, with 13 bases between. This CDR3 contains 16 residues. Germline values: CDR1 MNHNS, CDR2 SASEGT. The sample consisted of CD4+ T cells from peripheral blood mononuclear cells, taken in the first trimester of pregnancy. The sequence was collected from a female donor with multiple sclerosis, enrolled in a pregnancy study. The chain links TRBV6-1 to TRBJ2-6; perhaps TRBD1 as D (5 bases). The CDR3 nucleotides read TGTGCCAGCAATGATCGGACAAGCTCTGGGGCCAACGTCCTGACTTTC. It translates to CASNDRTSSGANVLTF.